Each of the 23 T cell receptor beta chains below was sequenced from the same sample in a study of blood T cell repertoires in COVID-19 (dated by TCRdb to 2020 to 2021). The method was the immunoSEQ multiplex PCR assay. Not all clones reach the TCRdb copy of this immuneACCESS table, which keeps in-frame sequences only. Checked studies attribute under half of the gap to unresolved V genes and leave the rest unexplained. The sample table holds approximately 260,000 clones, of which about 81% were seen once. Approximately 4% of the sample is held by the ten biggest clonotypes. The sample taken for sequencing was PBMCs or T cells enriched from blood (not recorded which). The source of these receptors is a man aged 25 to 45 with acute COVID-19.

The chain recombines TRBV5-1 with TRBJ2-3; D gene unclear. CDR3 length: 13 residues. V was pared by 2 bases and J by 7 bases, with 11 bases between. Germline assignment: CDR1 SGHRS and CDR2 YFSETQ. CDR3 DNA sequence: TGCGCCAGCAGCTTCGAGTCGATAAATACGCAGTATTTT. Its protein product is CASSFESINTQYF.

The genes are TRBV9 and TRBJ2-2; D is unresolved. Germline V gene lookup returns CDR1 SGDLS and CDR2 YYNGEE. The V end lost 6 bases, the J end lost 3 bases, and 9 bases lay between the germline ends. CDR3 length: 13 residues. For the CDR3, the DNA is TGTGCCAGCAACCGTCAGGACACCGGGGAGCTGTTTTTT. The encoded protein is CASNRQDTGELFF.

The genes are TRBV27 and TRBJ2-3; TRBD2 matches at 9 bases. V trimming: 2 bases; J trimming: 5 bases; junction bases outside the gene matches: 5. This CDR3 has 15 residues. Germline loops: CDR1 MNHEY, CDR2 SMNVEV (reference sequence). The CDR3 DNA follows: TGTGCCAGCAGTTTAAGCGGGGGGCCGGGAGATACGCAGTATTTT. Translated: CASSLSGGPGDTQYF.

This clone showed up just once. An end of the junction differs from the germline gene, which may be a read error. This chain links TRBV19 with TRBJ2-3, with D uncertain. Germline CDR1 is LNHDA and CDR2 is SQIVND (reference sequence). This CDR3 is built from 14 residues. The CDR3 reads CLVPPDTPTDTQYF. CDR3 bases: TGCCTCGTACCCCCAGATACCCCCACAGATACGCAGTATTTT.

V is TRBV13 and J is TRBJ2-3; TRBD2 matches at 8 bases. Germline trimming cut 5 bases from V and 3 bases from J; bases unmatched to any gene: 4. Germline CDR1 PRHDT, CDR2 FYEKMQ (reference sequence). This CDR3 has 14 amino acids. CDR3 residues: CASSRAGATDTQYF. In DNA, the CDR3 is TGTGCCAGCAGCCGAGCGGGAGCAACAGATACGCAGTATTTT.

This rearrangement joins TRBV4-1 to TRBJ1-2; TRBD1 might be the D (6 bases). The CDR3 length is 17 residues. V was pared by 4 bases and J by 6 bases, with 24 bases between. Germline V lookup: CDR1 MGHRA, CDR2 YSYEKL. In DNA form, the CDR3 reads TGCGCCAGCAGCCTAACGCCTGTGGCAGGGGCAAAGGATGGCTACACCTTC. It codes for CASSLTPVAGAKDGYTF.

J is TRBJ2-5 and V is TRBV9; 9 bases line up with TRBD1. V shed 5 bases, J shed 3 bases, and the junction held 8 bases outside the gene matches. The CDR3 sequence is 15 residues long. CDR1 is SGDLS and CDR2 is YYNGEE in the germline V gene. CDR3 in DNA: TGTGCCAGCAGAAAGGGACAGGGCGGGGAAGAGACCCAGTACTTC. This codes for CASRKGQGGEETQYF.

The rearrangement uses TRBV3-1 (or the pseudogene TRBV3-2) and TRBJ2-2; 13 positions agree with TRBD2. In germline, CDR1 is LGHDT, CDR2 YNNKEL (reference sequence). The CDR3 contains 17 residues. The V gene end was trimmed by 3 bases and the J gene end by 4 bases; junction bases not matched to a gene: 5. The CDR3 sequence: CASSHPGLAGATGELFF. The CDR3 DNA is TGTGCCAGCAGCCATCCCGGACTAGCGGGAGCCACCGGGGAGCTGTTTTTT.

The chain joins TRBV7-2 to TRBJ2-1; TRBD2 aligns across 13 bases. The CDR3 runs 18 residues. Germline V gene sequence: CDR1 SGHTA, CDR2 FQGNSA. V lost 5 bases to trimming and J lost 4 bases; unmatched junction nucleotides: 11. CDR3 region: CASSLWTSGSRGYNEQFF. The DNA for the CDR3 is TGTGCCAGCAGCCTTTGGACTAGCGGGAGCCGTGGGTACAATGAGCAGTTCTTC.

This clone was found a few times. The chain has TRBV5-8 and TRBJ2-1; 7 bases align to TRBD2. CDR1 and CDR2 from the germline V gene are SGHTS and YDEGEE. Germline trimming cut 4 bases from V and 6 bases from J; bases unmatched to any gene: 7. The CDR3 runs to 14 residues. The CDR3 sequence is CASSRGESGNEQFF. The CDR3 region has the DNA TGTGCCAGCAGCCGGGGGGAGAGCGGCAATGAGCAGTTCTTC.

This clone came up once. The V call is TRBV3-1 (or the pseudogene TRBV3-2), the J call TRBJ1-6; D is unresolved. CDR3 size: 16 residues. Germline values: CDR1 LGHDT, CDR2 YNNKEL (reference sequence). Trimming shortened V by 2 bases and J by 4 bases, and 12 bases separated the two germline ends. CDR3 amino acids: CASSQTAPGYNSPLHF. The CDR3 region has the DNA TGTGCCAGCAGCCAAACAGCCCCTGGGTATAATTCACCCCTCCACTTT.

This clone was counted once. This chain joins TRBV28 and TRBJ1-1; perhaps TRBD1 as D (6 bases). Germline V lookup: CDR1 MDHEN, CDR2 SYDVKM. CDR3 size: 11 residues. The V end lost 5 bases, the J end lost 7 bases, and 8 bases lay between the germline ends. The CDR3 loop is CASSGQIEAFF. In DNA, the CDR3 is TGTGCCAGCAGTGGACAGATTGAAGCTTTCTTT.

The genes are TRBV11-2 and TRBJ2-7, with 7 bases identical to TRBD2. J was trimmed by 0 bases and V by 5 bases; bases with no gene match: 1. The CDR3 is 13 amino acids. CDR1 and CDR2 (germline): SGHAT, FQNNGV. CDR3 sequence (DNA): TGTGCCAGCAGCCGGGACTACTCCTACGAGCAGTACGTC. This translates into CASSRDYSYEQYV.

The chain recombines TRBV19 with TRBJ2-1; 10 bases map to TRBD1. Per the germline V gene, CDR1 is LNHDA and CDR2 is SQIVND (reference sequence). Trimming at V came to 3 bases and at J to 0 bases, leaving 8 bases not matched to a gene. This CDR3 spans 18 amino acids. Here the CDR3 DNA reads TGTGCCAGTAGTATCGGGACAGGGGCGTCCAGCTCCTACAATGAGCAGTTCTTC. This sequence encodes CASSIGTGASSSYNEQFF.

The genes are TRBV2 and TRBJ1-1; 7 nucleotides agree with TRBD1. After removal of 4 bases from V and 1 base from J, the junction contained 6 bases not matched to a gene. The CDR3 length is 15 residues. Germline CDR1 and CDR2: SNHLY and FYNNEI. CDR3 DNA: TGTGCCAGCAGTGGACATGGACAGGCGAACACTGAAGCTTTCTTT. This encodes CASSGHGQANTEAFF.

DNA of the CDR3: TGTGCCACCACCATGGACAGGGGACTGGTTGGCTACACCTTC. It yields the protein CATTMDRGLVGYTF. The chain links TRBV15 to TRBJ1-2, with 9 bases fitting TRBD1. V was clipped by 7 bases and J by 7 bases; unmatched bases: 10. Germline CDR1 is LNHNV and CDR2 is YYDKDF (reference sequence). This CDR3 spans 14 amino acids.

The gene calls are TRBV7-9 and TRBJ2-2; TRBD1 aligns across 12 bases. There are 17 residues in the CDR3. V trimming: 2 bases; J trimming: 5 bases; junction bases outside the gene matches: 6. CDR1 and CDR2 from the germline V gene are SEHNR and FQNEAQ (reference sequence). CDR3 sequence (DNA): TGTGCCAGCAGCTTACCGGGACAGGGGGCTGGGACCGGGGAGCTGTTTTTT. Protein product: CASSLPGQGAGTGELFF.

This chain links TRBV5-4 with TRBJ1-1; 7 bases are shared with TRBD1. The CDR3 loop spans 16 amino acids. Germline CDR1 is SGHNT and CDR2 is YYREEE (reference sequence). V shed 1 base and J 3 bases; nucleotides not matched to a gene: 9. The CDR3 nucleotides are TGTGCCAGCAGCTTGTTACGGGCAGGGGGGCACACTGAAGCTTTCTTT. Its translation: CASSLLRAGGHTEAFF. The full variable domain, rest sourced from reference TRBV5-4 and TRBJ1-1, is ETGVTQSPTHLIKTRGQQVTLRCSSQSGHNTVSWYQQALGQGPQFIFQYYREEENGRGNFPPRFSGLQFPNYSSELNVNALELDDSALYLCASSLLRAGGHTEAFFGQGTRLTVV.

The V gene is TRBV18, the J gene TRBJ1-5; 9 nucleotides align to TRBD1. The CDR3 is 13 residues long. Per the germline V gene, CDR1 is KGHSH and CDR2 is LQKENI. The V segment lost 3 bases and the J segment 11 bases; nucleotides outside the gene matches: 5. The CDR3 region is CASSPGQGVAQHF. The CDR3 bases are TGTGCCAGCTCACCGGGACAGGGAGTGGCCCAGCATTTT.

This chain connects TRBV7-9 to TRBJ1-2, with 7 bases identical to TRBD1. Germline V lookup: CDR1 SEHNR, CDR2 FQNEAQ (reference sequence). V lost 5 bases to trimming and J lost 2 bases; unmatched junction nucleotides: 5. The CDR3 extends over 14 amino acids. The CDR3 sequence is CASSPGTANYGYTF. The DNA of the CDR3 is TGTGCCAGCAGCCCCGGGACAGCGAACTATGGCTACACCTTC.

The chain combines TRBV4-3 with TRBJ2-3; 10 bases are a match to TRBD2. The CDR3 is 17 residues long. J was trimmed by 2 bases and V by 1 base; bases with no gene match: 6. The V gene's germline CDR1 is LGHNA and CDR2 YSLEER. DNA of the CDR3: TGCGCCAGCAGCCAAGCCCCCGGGACTAGCGCCACAGATACGCAGTATTTT. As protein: CASSQAPGTSATDTQYF.

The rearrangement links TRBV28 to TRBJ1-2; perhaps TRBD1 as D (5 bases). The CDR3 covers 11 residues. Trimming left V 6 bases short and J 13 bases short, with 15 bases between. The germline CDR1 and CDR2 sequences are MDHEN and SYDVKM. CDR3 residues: CASSSRDSATF. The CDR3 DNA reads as TGTGCCAGCAGCTCGCGAGACAGTGCCACCTTC.

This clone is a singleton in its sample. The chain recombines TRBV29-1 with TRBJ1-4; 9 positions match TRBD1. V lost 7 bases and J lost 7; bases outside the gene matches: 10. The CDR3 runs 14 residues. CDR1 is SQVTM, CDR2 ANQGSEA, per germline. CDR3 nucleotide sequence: TGCAGCGCTACAGAGGACAGGGGAGGTGAAAAACTGTTTTTT. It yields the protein CSATEDRGGEKLFF.